This TCR beta chain was retrieved from a study of HIV-infected patients and healthy controls. Overall study results and limits: HIV+ repertoires were severely depleted of MAIT alpha-chain CDR3s, unlike healthy controls.

Follow-up blood was drawn about 14 weeks, roughly three months, after antiretroviral therapy began. Whole blood was used without fractionation, so all unsorted peripheral T cells were included. The RNA source was a roughly 2.5 ml peripheral blood draw. This CDR3 region has 15 residues. Germline V gives CDR1 MGHRA, CDR2 YSYEKL. Trimming removed 1 base from V and 4 bases from J, with 13 bases in between. cDNA was made from approximately 500 ng RNA using alpha and beta constant primers. Separate chain-specific third strand synthesis with multiplexing indices produced the alpha and beta libraries. TCRdb redid the calling of the 5' RACE reads with MiXCR, one entry per CDR3 protein. In the table there are about 15,000 distinct CDR3 sequences, roughly 12% of which are singletons. At least ten counts were recorded for this clonotype. Its specificity is not known.

The clonotype comes from an adult with HIV infection. The donor label of this sample is uncertain. The chain has TRBV4-1 and TRBJ1-2, with a possible D match to TRBD1 (6 bases). The sequencing here drew on blood, taken during antiretroviral therapy. CDR3 DNA: TGCGCCAGCAGCCAAGGACCCCAGGGGATCTATGGCTACACCTTC. Translation gives CASSQGPQGIYGYTF.